These 19 T cell receptor beta chains came from one sample sequenced in a study of blood T cell repertoires in COVID-19. Repertoires were generated with immunoSEQ multiplex PCR, while TCRdb's copy carries only in-frame clones and drops some. The sample records hundreds of thousands of clones, roughly four fifths being singletons. Sequenced: peripheral blood. These receptors were collected from a woman aged 40 to 50 with active or convalescent COVID-19.

V and J are TRBV19 and TRBJ1-1; weak D call: TRBD1 (5 bases). The germline V gene has CDR1 LNHDA and CDR2 SQIVND (reference sequence). The CDR3 has 13 residues. V was clipped by 1 base and J by 11 bases, with 14 bases between them. The CDR3 nucleotides are TGTGCCAGTAGTATAGGGGGAGGGGCAGGCGCTTTCTTT. Its protein is CASSIGGGAGAFF.

The rearrangement links TRBV15 to TRBJ1-1, with D possibly matching TRBD1 (6 bases). This CDR3 contains 17 residues. Deletions cut 0 bases from V and 0 bases from J, with 14 bases between. Germline V gives CDR1 LNHNV, CDR2 YYDKDF (reference sequence). The CDR3 DNA follows: TGTGCCACCAGCAGAGATCGGGGGGCAACCATGAACACTGAAGCTTTCTTT. Translation gives CATSRDRGATMNTEAFF.

The V and J genes are TRBV5-1 and TRBJ1-3; 9 bases fit TRBD1. V was clipped by 2 bases and J by 6 bases; unmatched bases: 3. Looked up from germline, CDR1 is SGHRS and CDR2 is YFSETQ. CDR3 size: 14 residues. The CDR3 sequence: CASSLQGAENTIYF. CDR3 DNA sequence: TGCGCCAGCAGCTTACAGGGGGCTGAAAACACCATATATTTT.

The chain links TRBV24-1 to TRBJ1-4; 7 nucleotides line up with TRBD1. Germline loops: CDR1 KGHDR, CDR2 SFDVKD. Trimming removed 6 bases from V and 1 base from J; junction bases left unmatched: 1. This CDR3 has 14 amino acids. As DNA, the CDR3 is TGTGCCACCAGTTCAGGGGGAACTAATGAAAAACTGTTTTTT. Translating gives CATSSGGTNEKLFF.

The chain has TRBV18 and TRBJ1-1; D unclear. V dropped 2 bases and J dropped 1 base, with 8 bases sitting between them. In germline, CDR1 is KGHSH, CDR2 LQKENI. The CDR3 has 14 residues. The CDR3 nucleotides read TGTGCCAGCTCACCAAGGAGGGAGAACACTGAAGCTTTCTTT. Amino acids: CASSPRRENTEAFF.

The V and J genes are TRBV10-3 and TRBJ2-7; 9 bases align to TRBD1. J gave up 4 bases and V 7 bases, and 5 bases lay outside the gene matches. Germline V lookup: CDR1 ENHRY, CDR2 SYGVKD. This CDR3 spans 13 amino acids. The CDR3 DNA reads TGTGCCATCACCCCGGGACAGGGTTACGAGCAGTACTTC. It specifies CAITPGQGYEQYF.

The chain combines TRBV6-6 with TRBJ1-2; D possibly corresponds to TRBD1 (5 bases). V was shortened by 5 bases and J by 4 bases, with 14 bases between the two germline ends. The V gene's germline CDR1 is MNHNY and CDR2 SVGAGI (reference sequence). The CDR3 loop spans 14 amino acids. CDR3 DNA: TGTGCCAGCAGTCTCCTCGTAGGGGTCTATGGCTACACCTTC. The encoded protein is CASSLLVGVYGYTF.

The chain couples TRBV2 to TRBJ1-1; no reliable D call. Trimming stripped 7 bases from V and 5 bases from J, with 8 bases between. Germline-derived CDR1 and CDR2 are SNHLY and FYNNEI. This CDR3 is built from 11 residues. The CDR3 sequence: CASNSRTEAFF. CDR3 in DNA: TGTGCCAGCAACAGTAGGACTGAAGCTTTCTTT.

This chain joins TRBV4-1 and TRBJ1-4; 7 bases align to TRBD1. J was trimmed by 7 bases and V by 9 bases; bases with no gene match: 5. There are 12 residues in the CDR3. Germline V CDR1 and CDR2: MGHRA, YSYEKL. CDR3 sequence: CARRGQAEKLFF. CDR3 DNA sequence: TGCGCCAGGCGAGGACAGGCTGAAAAACTGTTTTTT.

This clone occurred once. This chain joins TRBV10-3 and TRBJ2-3, with a tentative D call TRBD2 (6 bases). V was clipped by 8 bases and J by 1 base, with 10 bases between them. This CDR3 has 13 amino acids. Germline CDR1 reads ENHRY; CDR2 reads SYGVKD. The CDR3 region has the DNA TGTGCCATCTCAGGAGGGGGCACAGATACGCAGTATTTT. As protein: CAISGGGTDTQYF.

The chain carries TRBV11-2 and TRBJ1-2; perhaps TRBD1 as D (5 bases). V lost 1 base to trimming and J lost 1 base, with 10 bases between them. The germline gives CDR1 SGHAT, CDR2 FQNNGV. The CDR3 has 15 amino acids. CDR3 sequence reads: CASSLVGGDNYGYTF. The CDR3 coding sequence is TGTGCCAGCAGCTTAGTGGGGGGTGATAACTATGGCTACACCTTC. Full variable domain (rest looked up from reference TRBV11-2 and TRBJ1-2): EAGVAQSPRYKIIEKRQSVAFWCNPISGHATLYWYQQILGQGPKLLIQFQNNGVVDDSQLPKDRFSAERLKGVDSTLKIQPAKLEDSAVYLCASSLVGGDNYGYTFGSGTRLTVV.

The chain employs TRBV7-3 and TRBJ2-3; unclear D gene. The germline CDR1 and CDR2 sequences are SGHTA and FQGTGA. This CDR3 contains 15 residues. V was cut by 2 bases and J by 0 bases, with 9 bases left in between. The CDR3 is CASSLLATSTDTQYF. The DNA of the CDR3 is TGTGCCAGCAGCTTACTCGCGACTAGCACAGATACGCAGTATTTT.

The CDR3 reads CASSDLGREGGQPQHF. As DNA, the CDR3 is TGTGCCAGCAGTGATCTGGGCAGGGAAGGGGGTCAGCCCCAGCATTTT. The gene calls are TRBV2 and TRBJ1-5; D possibly corresponds to TRBD1 (6 bases). Germline V gene data show CDR1 as SNHLY and CDR2 as FYNNEI. CDR3 length equals 16 residues. The V gene lost 3 bases and the J gene lost 6 bases, with 18 bases spanning the gap.

The chain combines TRBV13 with TRBJ2-2; 8 bases fit TRBD1. Germline V lookup: CDR1 PRHDT, CDR2 FYEKMQ (reference sequence). V dropped 1 base and J dropped 5; count of bases not matched to a gene: 9. The CDR3 length is 17 residues. The CDR3 loop is CASSLEPGQALTGELFF. DNA for the CDR3: TGTGCCAGCAGCTTAGAACCGGGACAGGCGTTAACCGGGGAGCTGTTTTTT.

This chain uses TRBV19 with TRBJ1-2, with a possible D match to TRBD1 (6 bases). The germline V gene encodes CDR1 LNHDA and CDR2 SQIVND (reference sequence). The ends were cut back, 6 bases at V and 3 bases at J, with 14 bases in the middle. This CDR3 spans 14 amino acids. The CDR3 is CASSITGTHYGYTF. The CDR3 DNA sequence: TGTGCCAGTAGCATTACCGGGACACACTATGGCTACACCTTC.

The chain recombines TRBV5-1 with TRBJ1-4; possible D gene TRBD1, 5 bases. Germline V lookup: CDR1 SGHRS, CDR2 YFSETQ. This CDR3 contains 14 residues. V gave up 5 bases and J gave up 1 base, with 9 bases separating them. This CDR3 reads CASSRQRTNEKLFF. The CDR3 DNA reads TGCGCCAGCAGTAGACAGAGAACTAATGAAAAACTGTTTTTT.

The chain recombines TRBV24-1 with TRBJ2-2, with 13 bases matching TRBD2. Trimming at V came to 6 bases and at J to 4 bases, leaving 16 bases not matched to a gene. The CDR3 sequence is 20 residues long. CDR1 and CDR2 (germline): KGHDR, SFDVKD. The CDR3 coding sequence is TGTGCCACCAGTCCCGCCTCCGGGACTAGCGGGGCTCGGCCCACCGGGGAGCTGTTTTTT. This encodes CATSPASGTSGARPTGELFF.

The chain combines TRBV28 with TRBJ1-4, with TRBD1 identical over 10 bases. Germline V lookup: CDR1 MDHEN, CDR2 SYDVKM. After removal of 6 bases from V and 8 bases from J, the junction contained 9 bases not matched to a gene. The CDR3 contains 15 residues. CDR3 residues: CASRRKDRGMEKLFF. The CDR3 DNA reads as TGTGCCAGCAGGCGCAAGGACAGGGGGATGGAAAAACTGTTTTTT.

The chain couples TRBV7-3 to TRBJ1-1, with 11 bases that match TRBD1. The CDR3 runs 14 residues. The J segment lost 5 bases and the V segment lost 5 bases, leaving 4 bases of the junction unmatched. Germline lookup yields CDR1 SGHTA and CDR2 FQGTGA. The DNA of the CDR3 is TGTGCCAGCAGCCACGGGACAGGGGGTACTGAAGCTTTCTTT. Amino acid sequence: CASSHGTGGTEAFF.